One sample yielded the 8 T cell receptor beta chains listed below, sequenced in a study of blood T cell repertoires in COVID-19. Measured with immunoSEQ multiplex PCR; TCRdb has only the in-frame clones, and not every one. Of 150,000 to 200,000 clones listed, around 90% are singletons. Sequenced material: peripheral blood. These receptor sequences come from a man aged 50 to 60 with acute or convalescent COVID-19.

The chain couples TRBV3-1 (or the pseudogene TRBV3-2) to TRBJ2-3; 9 positions agree with TRBD2. V gave up 5 bases and J gave up 6 bases; unmatched junction bases: 12. Germline V gene sequence: CDR1 LGHDT, CDR2 YNNKEL (reference sequence). The CDR3 sequence is 16 residues long. DNA of the CDR3: TGTGCCAGCAGCTCTAGGTTGACTAGCGGAGGGGATACGCAGTATTTT. Amino acids: CASSSRLTSGGDTQYF.

The chain links TRBV9 to TRBJ2-7; 7 nucleotides agree with TRBD2. The V gene's germline CDR1 is SGDLS and CDR2 YYNGEE. Trimming cost V 0 bases and J 3 bases; bases outside gene matches: 3. The CDR3 loop spans 14 amino acids. The CDR3 DNA follows: TGTGCCAGCAGCGTAGACGGGAGGATCTACGAGCAGTACTTC. Translated: CASSVDGRIYEQYF.

The gene calls are TRBV9 and TRBJ2-2, with TRBD2 matching 9 bases. The CDR3 runs to 16 residues. Trimming took 3 bases from V and 0 from J; bases not matched to a gene: 3. CDR1 and CDR2 from the germline V gene are SGDLS and YYNGEE. The CDR3 DNA is TGTGCCAGCAGCGCACTAGCGGGTACGAACACCGGGGAGCTGTTTTTT. Translation gives CASSALAGTNTGELFF.

V is TRBV12-2 and J is TRBJ1-3. TRBV12-2 is listed as a pseudogene. This CDR3 is built from 15 residues. For the CDR3, the DNA is TGTGCAAGTCGCTCTAGACGGATCTCTGGAAACACCATATATTTT. Protein sequence: CASRSRRISGNTIYF.

The chain carries TRBV4-2 and TRBJ2-5; 9 bases map to TRBD2. Germline lookup yields CDR1 LGHNA and CDR2 YNFKEQ. V was clipped by 0 bases and J by 5 bases; unmatched bases: 7. There are 16 residues in the CDR3. CDR3 sequence (DNA): TGTGCCAGCAGCCAAGATCCGGCGGGGGGGCAGGAGACCCAGTACTTC. It encodes CASSQDPAGGQETQYF.

The rearrangement joins TRBV4-1 to TRBJ2-7; D unclear. This CDR3 contains 14 residues. CDR1 and CDR2 (germline): MGHRA, YSYEKL. Trimming pared 0 bases from V and 6 bases from J, leaving 12 bases between. In DNA, the CDR3 is TGCGCCAGCAGCCAAGACCACAGTATGGGCGAGCAGTACTTC. Translation: CASSQDHSMGEQYF.

V is TRBV28 and J is TRBJ2-1; 9 positions match TRBD1. Unmatched junction bases numbered 7, after V lost 4 bases and J lost 6 bases. CDR3 length: 15 residues. The germline V gene has CDR1 MDHEN and CDR2 SYDVKM. The CDR3 nucleotides read TGTGCCAGCAGTTCCCCGGGACAGGGACCCAATGAGCAGTTCTTC. This sequence encodes CASSSPGQGPNEQFF.

The chain employs TRBV6-5 and TRBJ1-2; 8 nucleotides align to TRBD1. Trimming removed 3 bases from V and 9 bases from J; junction bases left unmatched: 9. This CDR3 is built from 14 residues. Germline V gene lookup returns CDR1 MNHEY and CDR2 SVGAGI. The DNA for the CDR3 is TGTGCCAGCAGTTATGGCGGGACAGGCGGGAGCTACACCTTC. Translating it yields CASSYGGTGGSYTF.